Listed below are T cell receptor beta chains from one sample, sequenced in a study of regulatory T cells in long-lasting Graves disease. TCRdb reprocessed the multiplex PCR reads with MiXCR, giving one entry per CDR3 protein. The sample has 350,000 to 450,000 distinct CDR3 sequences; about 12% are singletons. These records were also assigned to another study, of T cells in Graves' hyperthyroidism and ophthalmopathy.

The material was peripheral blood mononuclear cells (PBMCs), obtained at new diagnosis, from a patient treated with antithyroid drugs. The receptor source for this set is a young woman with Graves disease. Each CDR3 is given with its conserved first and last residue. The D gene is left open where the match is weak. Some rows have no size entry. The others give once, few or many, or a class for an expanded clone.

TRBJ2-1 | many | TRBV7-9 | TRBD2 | CASSKTSGRSYEQFF | TGTGCCAGCAGCAAAACTAGCGGGAGGTCTTATGAGCAGTTCTTC
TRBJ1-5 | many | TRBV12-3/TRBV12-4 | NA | CASSSALAQPQHF | TGTGCCAGCAGTTCTGCCCTGGCCCAGCCCCAGCATTTT
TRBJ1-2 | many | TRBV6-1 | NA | CASSGGVSYGYTF | TGTGCCAGCTCCGGGGGGGTTAGCTATGGCTACACCTTC
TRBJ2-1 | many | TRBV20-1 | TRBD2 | CSARDREGYHNEQFF | TGCAGTGCTAGAGATCGGGAGGGCTACCACAATGAGCAGTTCTTC
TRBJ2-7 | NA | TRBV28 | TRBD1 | CASSLRGPSSYEQYF | TGTGCCAGCAGTTTAAGGGGGCCGAGCTCCTACGAGCAGTACTTC
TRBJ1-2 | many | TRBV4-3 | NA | CASSQDTESYGYTF | TGCGCCAGCAGCCAAGATACAGAGAGCTATGGCTACACCTTC
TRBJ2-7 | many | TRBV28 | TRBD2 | CASSWEPGTSGNEQYF | TGTGCCAGCAGTTGGGAACCAGGGACTAGCGGGAACGAGCAGTACTTC
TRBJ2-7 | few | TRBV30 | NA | CAWGGERFLYEQYF | TGTGCCTGGGGGGGCGAGCGGTTCCTCTACGAGCAGTACTTC
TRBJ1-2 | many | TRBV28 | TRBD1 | CASTYTGEGFGYTF | TGTGCCAGCACCTACACAGGGGAGGGGTTCGGCTACACCTTC
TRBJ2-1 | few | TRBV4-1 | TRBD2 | CASGSGRVYEQFF | TGCGCCAGCGGGAGCGGGAGAGTTTATGAGCAGTTCTTC
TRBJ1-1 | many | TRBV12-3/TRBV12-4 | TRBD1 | CASTLQGAATEAFF | TGTGCCAGCACCTTACAGGGGGCGGCCACTGAAGCTTTCTTT